The TCR beta chain under discussion was sequenced for a study of blood T cell repertoires in COVID-19. Study-level information: Italy, Spain and the United States were the sources of the convalescent and acute COVID-19 samples. Sources were T cells, B-cell-depleted T cells, or PBMCs; the material itself was cDNA or gDNA.

Per germline, CDR1 LGHDT and CDR2 YNNKEL (reference sequence). The J segment lost 1 base and the V segment lost 4 bases, leaving 2 bases of the junction unmatched. CDR3 length equals 15 residues. In the authors' workflow: Estimation of nucleated cell counts was performed using reference gene primer amplification. Only in-frame clones appear in the TCRdb table, and some are missing; sequencing was by immunoSEQ multiplex PCR. The DNA gave D and trimming, while V, J and clone size come from that table. The sample includes 150,000 to 180,000 clones, 76% of them seen just once. This sequence joins TRBV3-1 (or the pseudogene TRBV3-2) and TRBJ2-3, with 10 bases aligning to TRBD2. This TCR was recovered from an elderly woman with acute or convalescent COVID-19. Sequencing was done on a sample of peripheral blood. The CDR3 reads CASSPGTSGTDTQYF. The CDR3 DNA follows: TGTGCCAGCAGCCCAGGGACTAGCGGCACAGATACGCAGTATTTT.